A single sample gave rise to the 18 T cell receptor beta chains below, sequenced in a study. TCRdb fed the 5' RACE reads into MiXCR, producing one record per CDR3 protein. Among about 41,000 distinct CDR3 sequences listed, around 30% were seen once. The sequencing sample was made of memory CD4+ T cells sorted from a lymph node. The subset: memory CD4+ T cells, CD4+CD45RO+CD25-. These receptors all stem from a female donor with breast cancer.

The chain is built from TRBV6-1 and TRBJ2-3; D is undetermined. Between the trimmed V and J ends, which lost 2 bases and 4 bases, there was a span of 7 bases. CDR3 length: 13 amino acids. Germline lookup yields CDR1 MNHNS and CDR2 SASEGT. The CDR3 region is CASSELGPDTQYF. In DNA form, the CDR3 reads TGTGCCAGCAGTGAACTAGGCCCAGATACGCAGTATTTT.

The chain carries TRBV9 and TRBJ2-5; TRBD2 matches 7 bases. V lost 2 bases, J lost 0 bases, and 7 bases stayed unmatched. The CDR3 has 16 residues. The V gene's germline CDR1 is SGDLS and CDR2 YYNGEE. This chain's CDR3 is CASSVSTTSDQETQYF. The CDR3 nucleotides read TGTGCCAGCAGCGTTTCCACTACTAGCGACCAAGAGACCCAGTACTTC.

The V and J genes are TRBV10-2 and TRBJ2-7; D gene uncertain. CDR1 is WSHSY, CDR2 SAAADI, per germline. The CDR3 length is 12 residues. V was shortened by 0 bases and J by 4 bases, with 4 bases between the two germline ends. DNA of the CDR3: TGCGCCAGCAGTGAGTCGGAGTACGAGCAGTACTTC. It translates to CASSESEYEQYF.

The DNA for the CDR3 is TGTGCCAGCAGCGTAGAGAGTCATCAGCCCCAGCATTTT. Amino acid sequence: CASSVESHQPQHF. The chain uses TRBV7-2 and TRBJ1-5; D is uncertain. Germline CDR1 reads SGHTA; CDR2 reads FQGNSA. Trimming took 5 bases from V and 5 from J, leaving 10 bases between them. The CDR3 spans 13 residues.

This clonotype was seen at least ten times. The V gene is TRBV28, the J gene TRBJ2-5; D is uncertain. V lost 1 base and J lost 4, with 13 bases in between. Germline V CDR1 and CDR2: MDHEN, SYDVKM. CDR3 length: 15 amino acids. CDR3 sequence reads: CASSLSPRSRETQYF. Written as DNA, the CDR3 is TGTGCCAGCAGTTTATCCCCCAGAAGTAGAGAGACCCAGTACTTC.

The rearrangement links TRBV2 to TRBJ2-3, with TRBD2 matching 7 bases. This CDR3 spans 13 amino acids. V dropped 6 bases and J dropped 2; count of bases not matched to a gene: 2. In germline, CDR1 is SNHLY, CDR2 FYNNEI. In DNA, the CDR3 is TGTGCCAGCAGAGCGGGGTACACAGATACGCAGTATTTT. It is translated as CASRAGYTDTQYF.

The rearrangement links TRBV5-1 to TRBJ2-1, with 9 nucleotides matching TRBD1. V lost 4 bases and J lost 8; bases outside the gene matches: 10. This CDR3 contains 15 residues. Germline CDR1 and CDR2: SGHRS and YFSETQ. The CDR3 protein is CASSRNQQGADEQFF. DNA of the CDR3: TGCGCCAGCAGCCGTAATCAACAGGGGGCGGATGAGCAGTTCTTC.

There are a few counts of this clonotype. The V gene is TRBV6-1, the J gene TRBJ2-5, with no clear D. Germline lookup yields CDR1 MNHNS and CDR2 SASEGT. Trimming shortened V by 2 bases and J by 4 bases, and 14 bases separated the two germline ends. This CDR3 is built from 15 residues. Here the CDR3 reads CASSEYYSHGETQYF. DNA for the CDR3: TGTGCCAGCAGTGAATATTACAGCCACGGAGAGACCCAGTACTTC.

This clonotype has a handful of counts. The junction departs from germline at one end; a sequencing error may be responsible. V gene TRBV3-1 combines with J gene TRBJ2-1; D possibly corresponds to TRBD2 (5 bases). Germline lookup yields CDR1 LGHDT and CDR2 YNNKEL (reference sequence). The CDR3 loop spans 14 amino acids. CDR3 sequence (DNA): TGTGCCAACAGCCTCGCCGGGGTCTACAATGAGCAGTTCTTC. Its protein product is CANSLAGVYNEQFF.

V is TRBV11-1 and J is TRBJ2-7; D perhaps matches TRBD2 (5 bases). V dropped 5 bases and J dropped 4 bases, with 9 bases sitting between them. Germline loops: CDR1 SGHAT, CDR2 FQDESV (reference sequence). This CDR3 has 12 amino acids. The CDR3 DNA follows: TGTGCCAGCAGCCGGACTGATTACGAGCAGTACTTC. Protein: CASSRTDYEQYF.

This rearrangement joins TRBV7-9 to TRBJ2-7; tentative D call: TRBD1 (5 bases). CDR1 is SEHNR, CDR2 FQNEAQ, per germline (reference sequence). Trimming stripped 6 bases from V and 5 bases from J, with 17 bases between. The CDR3 covers 14 residues. The CDR3 spells CASSDMKGSHEQYF. The CDR3, as DNA: TGTGCCAGCAGTGATATGAAGGGGTCGCACGAGCAGTACTTC.

The count of this clonotype is one. The V and J genes are TRBV9 and TRBJ1-6, with TRBD1 as a possible D gene (5 bases). The ends were cut back, 7 bases at V and 7 bases at J, with 15 bases in the middle. Germline V gives CDR1 SGDLS, CDR2 YYNGEE. This CDR3 comprises 14 residues. The DNA for the CDR3 is TGTGCCAGCGGGAGGGCAGGGAACAATTCACCCCTCCACTTT. Protein product: CASGRAGNNSPLHF.

The V call is TRBV6-2 or TRBV6-3, the J call TRBJ1-1; D ambiguous. CDR1 and CDR2 (germline): MNHEY, SVGEGT. CDR3 size: 12 residues. V lost 8 bases and J 1 base, leaving 8 bases between the germline ends. CDR3 region: CASGEENTEAFF. In DNA, the CDR3 is TGTGCCAGCGGGGAGGAGAACACTGAAGCTTTCTTT.

Sample share makes this clonotype medium-sized (0.01 to 0.1%). The chain employs TRBV6-2 or TRBV6-3 and TRBJ1-5; D gene unclear. CDR1 and CDR2 from the germline V gene are MNHEY and SVGEGT. The CDR3 is made up of 15 amino acids. The V end was cut by 0 bases, the J end by 0 bases, with 6 bases between. DNA for the CDR3: TGTGCCAGCAGTTACTCTTCGGCTAGCAATCAGCCCCAGCATTTT. This translates into CASSYSSASNQPQHF.

This rearrangement joins TRBV5-5 to TRBJ1-1, with D possibly TRBD1 on 6 matching bases. CDR1 and CDR2 from the germline V gene are SGHKS and YYEKEE (reference sequence). Trimming stripped 3 bases from V and 5 bases from J, with 11 bases between. The CDR3 sequence is 13 residues long. The CDR3 sequence: CASSSSTGTEAFF. CDR3 DNA: TGTGCCAGCAGCTCGTCCACAGGGACTGAAGCTTTCTTT.

This clonotype showed up just a few times. V gene TRBV28 combines with J gene TRBJ1-3; 7 positions match TRBD1. CDR3 length: 16 amino acids. V trimming: 5 bases; J trimming: 0 bases; junction bases outside the gene matches: 7. Germline lookup yields CDR1 MDHEN and CDR2 SYDVKM. The CDR3 DNA sequence: TGTGCCAGCAGTCCTATGGACAGGCTCTCTGGAAACACCATATATTTT. Translating it yields CASSPMDRLSGNTIYF.

CDR3 sequence reads: CAIRLAGDRGDTQYF. The CDR3 DNA reads TGTGCCATCAGGCTAGCGGGAGACCGGGGGGATACGCAGTATTTT. This chain connects TRBV10-3 to TRBJ2-3, with 10 bases matching TRBD2. V was pared by 6 bases and J by 6 bases, with 9 bases of the junction left unmatched. Germline V CDR1 and CDR2: ENHRY, SYGVKD. The CDR3 runs 15 residues.

Concerning this clonotype: The junction departs from the called germline gene at one end, perhaps through a read error. The chain joins TRBV10-3 to TRBJ1-2, with D possibly being TRBD1 (5 bases). CDR1 and CDR2 from the germline V gene are ENHRY and SYGVKD. The CDR3 is 14 residues long. The CDR3 sequence: CTIRPGPSNYGYTF. The CDR3 nucleotides are TGTACCATCAGACCGGGACCGAGTAACTATGGCTACACCTTC.